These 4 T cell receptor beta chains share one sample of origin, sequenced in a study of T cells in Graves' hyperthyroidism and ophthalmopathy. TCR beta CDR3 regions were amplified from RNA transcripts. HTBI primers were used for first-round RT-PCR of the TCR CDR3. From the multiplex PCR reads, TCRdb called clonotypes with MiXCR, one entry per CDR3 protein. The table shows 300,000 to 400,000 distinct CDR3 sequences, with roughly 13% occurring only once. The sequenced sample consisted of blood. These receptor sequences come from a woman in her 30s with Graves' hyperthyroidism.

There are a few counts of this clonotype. The CDR3 protein is CASSYFIAKNIQYF. CDR3 in DNA: TGTGCCAGCAGTTACTTTATAGCCAAAAACATTCAGTACTTC. The V and J genes are TRBV6-5 and TRBJ2-4; D gene ambiguous. The V end was cut by 1 base, the J end by 0 bases, with 4 bases between. Germline V gives CDR1 MNHEY, CDR2 SVGAGI. The length of the CDR3 is 14 residues.

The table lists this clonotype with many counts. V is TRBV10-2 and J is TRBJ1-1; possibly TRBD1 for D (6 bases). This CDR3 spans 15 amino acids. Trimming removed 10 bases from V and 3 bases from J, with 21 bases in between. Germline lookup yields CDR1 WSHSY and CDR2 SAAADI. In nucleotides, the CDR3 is TGCGCCACCATTCCCTCGGAGGACAGCCACACTGAAGCTTTCTTT. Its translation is CATIPSEDSHTEAFF.

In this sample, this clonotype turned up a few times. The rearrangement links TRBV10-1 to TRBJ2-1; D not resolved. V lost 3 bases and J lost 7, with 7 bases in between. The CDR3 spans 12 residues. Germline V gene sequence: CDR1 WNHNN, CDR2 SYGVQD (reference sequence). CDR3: CASSESVNEQFF. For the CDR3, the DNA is TGCGCCAGCAGTGAATCGGTTAATGAGCAGTTCTTC.

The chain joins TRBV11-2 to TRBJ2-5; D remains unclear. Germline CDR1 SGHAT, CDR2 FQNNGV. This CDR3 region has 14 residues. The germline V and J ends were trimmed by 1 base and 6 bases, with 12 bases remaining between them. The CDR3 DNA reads TGTGCCAGCAGCTTAGGACCGGGCTTGCAGACCCAGTACTTC. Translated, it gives CASSLGPGLQTQYF.